These 30 T cell receptor beta chains came from one sample sequenced in a study of persistence of HIV-infected CD4 T cells. Cells were stimulated with CMV-infected fibroblast lysates at approximately 10 ug/mL. Memory cells lacking CD40L and CD69 with high CD45RO were sorted. These TCRs are of unknown antigen specificity. The libraries were made with immunoSEQ version 4 in survey mode. Repertoires were generated with immunoSEQ multiplex PCR, while TCRdb's copy carries only in-frame clones and drops some. The table has about 28,000 clones, around 80% seen once. The source material was CD4+ T cells sorted from PBMCs after 18-hour stimulation, sampled from a patient who received antiretroviral therapy. Source of these receptors: an adult man with HIV who was CMV-seropositive.

The chain is built from TRBV18 and TRBJ2-7; no firm D call. The CDR3 has 15 residues. CDR1 and CDR2 (germline): KGHSH, LQKENI. With 5 bases removed from V and 2 bases from J, the gap between germline ends came to 16 bases. In DNA, the CDR3 is TGTGCCAGCTCATCTCGCCTCGACCGGCCCTACGAGCAGTACTTC. It codes for CASSSRLDRPYEQYF.

The V gene is TRBV19, the J gene TRBJ2-2; weak D call: TRBD1 (5 bases). Looked up from germline, CDR1 is LNHDA and CDR2 is SQIVND (reference sequence). The length of the CDR3 is 15 residues. V shed 7 bases and J shed 0 bases, with 12 bases lying between them. The CDR3 region is CASTIIGANTGELFF. The CDR3 bases are TGTGCCAGTACAATAATAGGGGCGAACACCGGGGAGCTGTTTTTT. Looking up the rest from reference TRBV19 and TRBJ2-2 gives the full variable domain: DGGITQSPKYLFRKEGQNVTLSCEQNLNHDAMYWYRQDPGQGLRLIYYSQIVNDFQKGDIAEGYSVSREKKESFPLTVTSAQKNPTAFYLCASTIIGANTGELFFGEGSRLTVL.

The chain employs TRBV10-3 and TRBJ1-6; tentatively, D is TRBD1 (6 bases). Trimming took off 6 bases at V and 10 bases at J, with 19 bases between the two ends. The CDR3 runs 15 residues. Looked up from germline, CDR1 is ENHRY and CDR2 is SYGVKD. CDR3 nucleotides: TGTGCCATCAGCGACGGAGCAGGGGTGGTATCACCCCTCCACTTT. Translation gives CAISDGAGVVSPLHF.

The genes are TRBV10-1 and TRBJ1-1; D is undetermined. V gave up 3 bases and J gave up 3 bases, with 2 bases separating them. Germline V CDR1 and CDR2: WNHNN, SYGVQD (reference sequence). The CDR3 contains 11 residues. The CDR3 DNA is TGCGCCAGCAGTGATTACACTGAAGCTTTCTTT. Its translation: CASSDYTEAFF.

This sequence joins TRBV6-5 and TRBJ1-5; D may be TRBD1 (6 bases). Trimming left V 6 bases short and J 0 bases short, with 12 bases between. CDR1 is MNHEY, CDR2 SVGAGI, per germline. This CDR3 comprises 15 residues. The CDR3 here is CASRVQGNSNQPQHF. The CDR3 bases are TGTGCCAGCAGGGTACAGGGCAATAGCAATCAGCCCCAGCATTTT.

This clone was picked up one time. The chain is built from TRBV2 and TRBJ1-3, with a possible D match to TRBD1 (5 bases). Trimming cost V 9 bases and J 0 bases, with 12 bases left between them. The CDR3 spans 14 residues. The germline V gene has CDR1 SNHLY and CDR2 FYNNEI. The CDR3 coding sequence is TGTGCCAGTGCCGACAGAAGCTCTGGAAACACCATATATTTT. Amino acids: CASADRSSGNTIYF.

A few counts support this clone. In DNA form, the CDR3 reads TGTGCCAGCAGCTCTATTCCCGGGACTAGCGGGGGCGTAACCTACGAGCAGTACTTC. As protein: CASSSIPGTSGGVTYEQYF. V gene TRBV7-9 combines with J gene TRBJ2-7; 14 bases map to TRBD2. The CDR3 covers 19 residues. Germline V gene lookup returns CDR1 SEHNR and CDR2 FQNEAQ (reference sequence). V gave up 4 bases and J gave up 2 bases; unmatched junction bases: 13.

This clone has only a few counts. The chain recombines TRBV28 with TRBJ1-2; possible D gene TRBD1, 5 bases. The V gene lost 5 bases and the J gene lost 8 bases, with 12 bases spanning the gap. The CDR3 has 12 amino acids. Germline lookup yields CDR1 MDHEN and CDR2 SYDVKM. DNA for the CDR3: TGTGCCAGCAGTCCACGGGACGGAGGCTACACCTTC. As protein: CASSPRDGGYTF.

The chain has TRBV12-3 or TRBV12-4 and TRBJ2-3; D remains unclear. V lost 2 bases to trimming and J lost 4 bases, with 4 bases between them. CDR3 length equals 12 residues. The CDR3 nucleotides read TGTGCCAGCAGTTTACGAGCAGATACGCAGTATTTT. It translates to CASSLRADTQYF.

The chain carries TRBV10-3 and TRBJ1-2; 8 positions match TRBD1. The germline CDR1 and CDR2 sequences are ENHRY and SYGVKD. With V trimmed by 0 bases and J by 5 bases, 5 bases remained unmatched. The CDR3 consists of 15 residues. CDR3 coding DNA: TGTGCCATCAGTGAGTCCGTCAGGGGGCATTATGGCTACACCTTC. Protein: CAISESVRGHYGYTF.

J is TRBJ2-7 and V is TRBV4-1; no definite D call. V was shortened by 3 bases and J by 4 bases, with 13 bases between the two germline ends. The CDR3 spans 14 residues. Germline assignment: CDR1 MGHRA and CDR2 YSYEKL. In DNA, the CDR3 is TGCGCCAGCAGCCAGGCCCCAGGAGATTACGAGCAGTACTTC. As protein: CASSQAPGDYEQYF.

This chain links TRBV5-1 with TRBJ2-7, with no clear D. The CDR3 spans 13 residues. From germline, CDR1 is SGHRS and CDR2 YFSETQ. Trimming pared 5 bases from V and 2 bases from J, leaving 11 bases between. CDR3 residues: CASRPPGPYEQYF. CDR3 bases: TGCGCCAGCAGGCCCCCAGGTCCCTACGAGCAGTACTTC.

This clone showed up just a few times. The V and J genes are TRBV27 and TRBJ2-7, with a weak D call TRBD2 (6 bases). Germline CDR1 is MNHEY and CDR2 is SMNVEV (reference sequence). V lost 2 bases and J 6 bases, leaving 14 bases between the germline ends. CDR3 size: 14 residues. The chain's CDR3 is CASSLAGTSREQYF. CDR3 nucleotides: TGTGCCAGCAGTTTAGCGGGGACGTCTCGCGAGCAGTACTTC.

The chain carries TRBV5-1 and TRBJ1-4, with D uncertain. The CDR3 has 14 residues. Trimming took off 6 bases at V and 6 bases at J, with 15 bases between the two ends. CDR1 SGHRS and CDR2 YFSETQ come from the germline V gene. CDR3 residues: CASNLTPGDEKLFF. CDR3 bases: TGCGCCAGCAACCTGACTCCTGGGGATGAAAAACTGTTTTTT.

To note about this clone: The conserved final phenylalanine or tryptophan is absent from the CDR3, which likely points to a read error. It is unclear where the CDR3 begins or ends on the DNA, so no DNA is shown, and the CDR3 is as TCRdb lists it. This rearrangement joins TRBV21-1 to TRBJ1-4. TRBV21-1 corresponds to a pseudogene. Both ends counted, the CDR3 spans 8 residues. The CDR3 spells CASSKDMY.

The V gene is TRBV28, the J gene TRBJ2-1, with TRBD2 identical over 9 bases. J was trimmed by 6 bases and V by 4 bases; bases with no gene match: 7. This CDR3 region has 15 residues. Looked up from germline, CDR1 is MDHEN and CDR2 is SYDVKM. The CDR3 DNA reads TGTGCCAGCAGTTCGCCGGGACTAGCATCCAATGAGCAGTTCTTC. Its protein is CASSSPGLASNEQFF.

The V and J genes are TRBV6-1 and TRBJ1-2, with 8 bases lining up with TRBD1. This CDR3 region has 15 residues. CDR1 is MNHNS and CDR2 is SASEGT in the germline V gene. V lost 3 bases and J lost 4; bases outside the gene matches: 7. CDR3 sequence: CASSDRGPPFYGYTF. The CDR3, as DNA: TGTGCCAGCAGTGACAGGGGGCCCCCATTCTATGGCTACACCTTC.

V usage is TRBV10-3 and J usage is TRBJ1-2; D may be TRBD1 (6 bases). The CDR3 contains 14 residues. V was pared by 4 bases and J by 8 bases, with 17 bases between. Germline CDR1 is ENHRY and CDR2 is SYGVKD. CDR3 coding DNA: TGTGCCATCAGTGGGACAGCAGAAGAACGAGGCTACACCTTC. It is translated as CAISGTAEERGYTF.

The chain is built from TRBV7-8 and TRBJ1-1, with TRBD1 identical over 7 bases. V was pared by 1 base and J by 5 bases, with 10 bases of the junction left unmatched. The CDR3 sequence is 16 residues long. Germline V CDR1 and CDR2: SGHVS, FQNEAQ. The CDR3 nucleotides read TGTGCCAGCAGCTTAGTAGGGGGCGCAGGAGAAACTGAAGCTTTCTTT. Encoded protein: CASSLVGGAGETEAFF.

This chain connects TRBV24-1 to TRBJ2-3, with 11 bases fitting TRBD1. With V trimmed by 4 bases and J by 5 bases, 4 bases remained unmatched. The CDR3 is 15 residues long. Germline-derived CDR1 and CDR2 are KGHDR and SFDVKD. CDR3 sequence reads: CATSDRTGGEDTQYF. CDR3 in DNA: TGTGCCACCAGTGACAGGACAGGGGGCGAAGATACGCAGTATTTT.

The rearrangement links TRBV7-3 to TRBJ2-2; TRBD2 agrees at 10 bases. The J segment lost 2 bases and the V segment lost 5 bases, leaving 5 bases of the junction unmatched. Germline V gene lookup returns CDR1 SGHTA and CDR2 FQGTGA. The CDR3 totals 16 residues. CDR3 bases: TGTGCCAGCAGCCCCACTAGCGGGGCCAACACCGGGGAGCTGTTTTTT. The encoded protein is CASSPTSGANTGELFF.

The chain recombines TRBV3-1 (or the pseudogene TRBV3-2) with TRBJ2-3; 8 bases align to TRBD2. Germline V gene data show CDR1 as LGHDT and CDR2 as YNNKEL (reference sequence). The ends lost 7 bases at V and 2 bases at J; junction bases unmatched: 5. The CDR3 extends over 14 amino acids. CDR3 nucleotides: TGTGCCAGCATGGCGGGGGGACACACAGATACGCAGTATTTT. Translation gives CASMAGGHTDTQYF.

This chain uses TRBV9 with TRBJ1-2; 7 nucleotides agree with TRBD1. V lost 4 bases to trimming and J lost 4 bases; unmatched junction nucleotides: 7. The CDR3 loop spans 14 amino acids. The germline V gene encodes CDR1 SGDLS and CDR2 YYNGEE. CDR3 DNA: TGTGCCAGCAGCTTTGACAGGGTGGGCTATGGCTACACCTTC. The encoded protein is CASSFDRVGYGYTF.

This chain uses TRBV18 with TRBJ2-7, with 7 nucleotides matching TRBD2. Trimming at V came to 3 bases and at J to 4 bases, leaving 3 bases not matched to a gene. CDR1 KGHSH and CDR2 LQKENI come from the germline V gene. This CDR3 spans 13 amino acids. CDR3 coding DNA: TGTGCCAGCTCACCGGGACTAACGTACGAGCAGTACTTC. Protein product: CASSPGLTYEQYF.

J is TRBJ2-3 and V is TRBV5-1; D call uncertain. Trimming stripped 0 bases from V and 4 bases from J, with 3 bases between. The CDR3 length is 12 residues. CDR1 and CDR2 from the germline V gene are SGHRS and YFSETQ. In nucleotides, the CDR3 is TGCGCCAGCAGCTTGGCCGCAGATACGCAGTATTTT. It is translated as CASSLAADTQYF.

This clone was found a few times. V gene TRBV12-5 combines with J gene TRBJ2-2; TRBD1 aligns across 10 bases. This CDR3 region has 17 residues. J gave up 3 bases and V 5 bases, and 9 bases lay outside the gene matches. Germline V CDR1 and CDR2: LGHNT, FRNRAP. The CDR3 spells CASGPLRGQGYTGELFF. The CDR3 DNA follows: TGTGCTAGTGGTCCCCTCCGGGGACAGGGGTACACCGGGGAGCTGTTTTTT.

DNA of the CDR3: TGTGCCAGCTCACCGGGACTAGCGGGTTCCGTGGAGTACTTC. Encoded protein: CASSPGLAGSVEYF. The chain carries TRBV18 and TRBJ2-7, with 12 bases identical to TRBD2. This CDR3 spans 14 amino acids. Germline CDR1 reads KGHSH; CDR2 reads LQKENI. The V segment lost 3 bases and the J segment 11 bases; nucleotides outside the gene matches: 8.

V gene TRBV6-1 combines with J gene TRBJ1-2; 8 bases align to TRBD1. There are 16 residues in the CDR3. V lost 3 bases and J lost 2; bases outside the gene matches: 8. The germline CDR1 and CDR2 sequences are MNHNS and SASEGT. The CDR3: CASSEYRGAQNYGYTF. The CDR3 DNA reads TGTGCCAGCAGTGAGTACAGGGGGGCGCAGAACTATGGCTACACCTTC.

The V gene is TRBV2, the J gene TRBJ1-1; D possibly corresponds to TRBD1 (5 bases). The CDR3 is made up of 14 amino acids. Looked up from germline, CDR1 is SNHLY and CDR2 is FYNNEI. V shed 7 bases and J shed 0 bases, with 12 bases lying between them. As DNA, the CDR3 is TGTGCCAGCACTCCGACAGTAGTGAACACTGAAGCTTTCTTT. As protein: CASTPTVVNTEAFF.

The chain is built from TRBV27 and TRBJ2-2; D is uncertain. The V end lost 7 bases, the J end lost 2 bases, and 8 bases lay between the germline ends. The V gene's germline CDR1 is MNHEY and CDR2 SMNVEV (reference sequence). This CDR3 spans 13 amino acids. The CDR3 bases are TGTGCCAGCAATCGGATCAACACCGGGGAGCTGTTTTTT. This codes for CASNRINTGELFF.